Each of the 18 T cell receptor beta chains below was sequenced from the same sample in a study of cytomegalovirus exposure and HLA in healthy donors. A multiplex PCR was run with 60 Vbeta primers and 13 Jbeta primers. Produced via immunoSEQ multiplex PCR; TCRdb's table is partial and in-frame only. There are about 190,000 clones in the sample; 77% occur only once, and over 2% lies in the top ten. Sequenced material: PBMCs. These receptors were taken from a woman in her twenties or thirties in good health and CMV-seropositive.

The V gene is TRBV7-2, the J gene TRBJ2-1; D gene ambiguous. The germline V and J ends were trimmed by 0 bases and 7 bases, with 4 bases remaining between them. CDR3 size: 12 residues. Germline CDR1 reads SGHTA; CDR2 reads FQGNSA. CDR3 nucleotides: TGTGCCAGCAGCTTAGCCCGGAATGAGCAGTTCTTC. This gives the protein CASSLARNEQFF.

This chain links TRBV7-2 with TRBJ2-2, with D possibly matching TRBD2 (6 bases). The germline V gene encodes CDR1 SGHTA and CDR2 FQGNSA. The germline V and J ends were trimmed by 5 bases and 8 bases, with 9 bases remaining between them. There are 12 residues in the CDR3. The CDR3 DNA reads as TGTGCCAGCAGCCGCAGCGGGGGGGAGCTGTTTTTT. It specifies CASSRSGGELFF.

The CDR3 reads CASSVTGGASIMNNEQFF. The CDR3 DNA reads TGTGCCAGCAGCGTTACAGGGGGCGCTTCTATCATGAACAATGAGCAGTTCTTC. V and J are TRBV7-3 and TRBJ2-1; 9 bases are a match to TRBD1. The CDR3 runs 18 residues. J lost 5 bases, V lost 5 bases, and 16 bases had no gene match. Germline V CDR1 and CDR2: SGHTA, FQGTGA.

The rearrangement uses TRBV15 and TRBJ1-2; no definite D call. Germline V gene sequence: CDR1 LNHNV, CDR2 YYDKDF (reference sequence). The V and J ends lost 0 bases and 4 bases respectively, with 6 bases between them. The CDR3 runs 13 residues. The CDR3 nucleotides read TGTGCCACCAGCAGAGATCTCAGCTATGGCTACACCTTC. Amino acid sequence: CATSRDLSYGYTF.

This chain joins TRBV19 and TRBJ2-7; TRBD1 might be the D (6 bases). V lost 5 bases to trimming and J lost 4 bases, with 12 bases between them. The germline gives CDR1 LNHDA, CDR2 SQIVND (reference sequence). The CDR3 is made up of 13 amino acids. CDR3: CASSYSQGYEQYF. The CDR3 region has the DNA TGTGCCAGTAGTTACAGCCAGGGGTACGAGCAGTACTTC.

This clone was counted once. For the CDR3, the DNA is TGTGCCAGCAGCCCGGGGGAGGCGGAAGCTTTCTTT. It specifies CASSPGEAEAFF. The chain carries TRBV5-6 and TRBJ1-1, with a weak D call TRBD1 (5 bases). CDR3 size: 12 residues. Between the trimmed V and J ends, which lost 4 bases and 8 bases, there was a span of 12 bases. Germline loops: CDR1 SGHDT, CDR2 YYEEEE. Supplemented by reference TRBV5-6 and TRBJ1-1, the full variable domain reads DAGVTQSPTHLIKTRGQQVTLRCSPKSGHDTVSWYQQALGQGPQFIFQYYEEEERQRGNFPDRFSGHQFPNYSSELNVNALLLGDSALYLCASSPGEAEAFFGQGTRLTVV.

The chain combines TRBV19 with TRBJ2-7; 9 positions agree with TRBD1. The CDR3 runs 13 residues. CDR1 is LNHDA, CDR2 SQIVND, per germline (reference sequence). V lost 7 bases and J lost 3; bases outside the gene matches: 4. Here the CDR3 reads CASKAGQGYEQYF. CDR3 nucleotides: TGTGCCAGTAAAGCGGGACAGGGCTACGAGCAGTACTTC.

Worth noting for this clone: Germline and junction disagree at one end, which may indicate a read error. The V call is TRBV7-7, the J call TRBJ2-5, with D possibly matching TRBD1 (6 bases). This CDR3 is built from 14 residues. The V gene's germline CDR1 is SSHAT and CDR2 FNYEAQ (reference sequence). In DNA form, the CDR3 reads TGTGCTAGCAGCTTACTGGACAGTAAAGAGACCCAGTACTTC. Its protein product is CASSLLDSKETQYF. Full variable domain (rest looked up from reference TRBV7-7 and TRBJ2-5): GAGVSQSPRYKVTKRGQDVTLRCDPISSHATLYWYQQALGQGPEFLTYFNYEAQPDKSGLPSDRFSAERPEGSISTLTIQRTEQRDSAMYRCASSLLDSKETQYFGPGTRLLVL.

The chain couples TRBV28 to TRBJ2-3; no reliable D call. The germline V gene encodes CDR1 MDHEN and CDR2 SYDVKM. Trimming took off 6 bases at V and 3 bases at J, with 16 bases between the two ends. This CDR3 region has 15 residues. The CDR3 is CASSPPGRLTDTQYF. CDR3 nucleotide sequence: TGTGCCAGCAGCCCCCCCGGCAGGTTGACAGATACGCAGTATTTT.

The chain uses TRBV7-8 and TRBJ1-1; D is possibly TRBD1 (5 bases). V shed 4 bases and J shed 3 bases, with 9 bases lying between them. Germline V gives CDR1 SGHVS, CDR2 FQNEAQ. CDR3 length: 13 residues. The CDR3 region is CASSSLGDTEAFF. Here the CDR3 DNA reads TGTGCCAGCAGCTCCCTAGGGGACACTGAAGCTTTCTTT.

V usage is TRBV18 and J usage is TRBJ2-2; 7 bases fit TRBD1. This CDR3 is 15 amino acids long. Per germline, CDR1 KGHSH and CDR2 LQKENI. Losses at the gene ends were 3 bases for V and 2 bases for J; bases not matched to a gene: 3. The chain's CDR3 is CASSPTGYNTGELFF. Here the CDR3 DNA reads TGTGCCAGCTCACCGACAGGGTATAACACCGGGGAGCTGTTTTTT.

The V gene is TRBV27, the J gene TRBJ1-2; 7 positions agree with TRBD1. Trimming cost V 5 bases and J 8 bases; bases outside gene matches: 8. The CDR3 covers 13 residues. The germline V gene encodes CDR1 MNHEY and CDR2 SMNVEV (reference sequence). CDR3 bases: TGTGCCAGCAGTACCCAGGGGGAAGGGGGCTACACCTTC. Encoded protein: CASSTQGEGGYTF.

J is TRBJ1-4 and V is TRBV25-1; D perhaps matches TRBD1 (5 bases). CDR1 and CDR2 (germline): MGHDK, SYGVNS. The CDR3 runs to 16 residues. V was trimmed by 0 bases and J by 6 bases, leaving 14 bases between them. For the CDR3, the DNA is TGTGCCAGCAGTGAATATAGAGGTGGGGGGGATGAAAAACTGTTTTTT. It yields the protein CASSEYRGGGDEKLFF.

The genes are TRBV5-1 and TRBJ1-2; D gene uncertain. Germline assignment: CDR1 SGHRS and CDR2 YFSETQ. V was trimmed by 0 bases and J by 8 bases, leaving 14 bases between them. CDR3 length equals 14 residues. CDR3 coding DNA: TGCGCCAGCAGCTTGGATCCCGGCGCGGGAGGCTACACCTTC. Its translation is CASSLDPGAGGYTF.

This clone has only a few counts. This rearrangement joins TRBV6-1 to TRBJ2-7; TRBD2 aligns across 8 bases. Germline V gives CDR1 MNHNS, CDR2 SASEGT. The trim removed 10 bases at V and 0 bases at J, leaving 11 bases unmatched. The CDR3 has 15 residues. For the CDR3, the DNA is TGTGCCACCACAAGGGCGGGGGGTTTCTCCTACGAGCAGTACTTC. This gives the protein CATTRAGGFSYEQYF.

The CDR3 loop is CASTSPTSGRGTGELFF. DNA of the CDR3: TGTGCCAGCACTTCGCCGACTAGCGGGAGAGGTACCGGGGAGCTGTTTTTT. The chain links TRBV7-9 to TRBJ2-2; the match to TRBD2 covers 12 bases. From germline, CDR1 is SEHNR and CDR2 FQNEAQ (reference sequence). V was pared by 7 bases and J by 5 bases, with 11 bases of the junction left unmatched. The CDR3 totals 17 residues.

The J gene is TRBJ2-3, the V gene TRBV5-6, with D hard to call. The germline gives CDR1 SGHDT, CDR2 YYEEEE. V was trimmed by 2 bases and J by 5 bases, leaving 15 bases between them. This CDR3 has 15 residues. The CDR3 sequence is CASSLVAGSQDTQYF. The DNA for the CDR3 is TGTGCCAGCAGCTTAGTTGCAGGTTCTCAAGATACGCAGTATTTT.

This clone was found a few times. CDR3 sequence: CASSSAGGNFNEQFF. The CDR3 DNA is TGTGCCAGCAGTTCAGCGGGGGGGAACTTCAATGAGCAGTTCTTC. The chain couples TRBV28 to TRBJ2-1; 10 nucleotides align to TRBD2. The CDR3 length is 15 residues. The V gene end was trimmed by 4 bases and the J gene end by 6 bases; junction bases not matched to a gene: 6. CDR1 and CDR2 (germline): MDHEN, SYDVKM.